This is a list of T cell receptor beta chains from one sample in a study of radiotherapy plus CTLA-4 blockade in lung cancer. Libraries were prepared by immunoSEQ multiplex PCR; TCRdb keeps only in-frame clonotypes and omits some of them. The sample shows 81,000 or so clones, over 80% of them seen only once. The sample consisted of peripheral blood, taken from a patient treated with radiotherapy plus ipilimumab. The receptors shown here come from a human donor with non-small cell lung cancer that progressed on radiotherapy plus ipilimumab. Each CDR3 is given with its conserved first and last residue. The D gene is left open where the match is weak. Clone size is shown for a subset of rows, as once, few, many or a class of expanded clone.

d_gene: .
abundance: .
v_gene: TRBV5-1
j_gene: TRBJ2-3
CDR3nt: TGCGCCAGCACCCCGGACAGTCCGACATTCGATACGCAGTATTTT
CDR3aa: CASTPDSPTFDTQYF

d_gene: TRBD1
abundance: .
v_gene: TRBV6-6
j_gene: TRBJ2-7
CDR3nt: TGTGCCAGCAGTTACTCGACAGGGGTCTACGAGCAGTACTTC
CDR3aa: CASSYSTGVYEQYF

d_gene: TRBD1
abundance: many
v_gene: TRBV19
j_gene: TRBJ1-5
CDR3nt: TGTGCCAGTAGTATGGGAGACAGGGTGAATCAGCCCCAGCATTTT
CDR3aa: CASSMGDRVNQPQHF

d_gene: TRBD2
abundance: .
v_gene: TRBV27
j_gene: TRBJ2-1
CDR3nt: TGTGCCAGCAGTGAACCTAGCGGGGGGTGGTCCTACAATGAGCAGTTCTTC
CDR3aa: CASSEPSGGWSYNEQFF

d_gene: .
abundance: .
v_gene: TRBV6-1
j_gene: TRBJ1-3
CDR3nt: TGTGCCAGCAGTGACAGGGGATTTGGAAACACCATATATTTT
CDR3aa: CASSDRGFGNTIYF

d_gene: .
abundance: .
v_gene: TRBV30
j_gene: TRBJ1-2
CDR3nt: TGTGCCTGGAGTGTATACCCTGGCTACACCTTC
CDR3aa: CAWSVYPGYTF

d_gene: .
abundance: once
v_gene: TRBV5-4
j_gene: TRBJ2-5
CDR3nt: TGTGCCAGCAGCCCCATAGGGCGGGGGCTACAAGAGACCCAGTACTTC
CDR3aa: CASSPIGRGLQETQYF

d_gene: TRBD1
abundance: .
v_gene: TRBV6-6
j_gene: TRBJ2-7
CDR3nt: TGTGCCAGCAGCCTTGTTGGGGACAGGCTACACTTC
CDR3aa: CASSLVGDRLHF

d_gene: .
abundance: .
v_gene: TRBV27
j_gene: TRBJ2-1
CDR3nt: TGTGCCAGCAGTTTATTAGGCCGGACCCTTGGTTACAATGAGCAGTTCTTC
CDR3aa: CASSLLGRTLGYNEQFF

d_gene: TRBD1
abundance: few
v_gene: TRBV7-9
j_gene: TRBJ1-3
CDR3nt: TGTGCCAGCAGCTTGGGACAGGCGGAATCTGGAAACACCATATATTTT
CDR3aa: CASSLGQAESGNTIYF

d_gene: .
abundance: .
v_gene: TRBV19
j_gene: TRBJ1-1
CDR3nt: TGTGCCAGTAGGCAGGGTTCCCGGGCTTTCTTT
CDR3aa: CASRQGSRAFF

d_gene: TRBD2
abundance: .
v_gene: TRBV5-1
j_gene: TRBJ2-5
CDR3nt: TGCGCCACCCGGAGCGGGGGGGCGAAGGAGACCCAGTACTTC
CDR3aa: CATRSGGAKETQYF

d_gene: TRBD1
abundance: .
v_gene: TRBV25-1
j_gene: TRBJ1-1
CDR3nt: TGTGCCAGCACCTGGACAGGGGCAGGAACTCGAGAAGCTTTCTTT
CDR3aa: CASTWTGAGTREAFF

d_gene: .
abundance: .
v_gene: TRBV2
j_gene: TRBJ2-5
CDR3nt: TGTGCCAGCCACCGGGGCTTGGGGGAGACCCAGTACTTC
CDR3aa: CASHRGLGETQYF

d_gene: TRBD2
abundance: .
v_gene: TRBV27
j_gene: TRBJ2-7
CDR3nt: TGTGCCAGCGGTACCATGGGACTATACGAGCAGTACTTC
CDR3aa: CASGTMGLYEQYF

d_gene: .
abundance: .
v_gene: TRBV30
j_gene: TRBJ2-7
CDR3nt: TGTGCCTGGAGTGACGCGGCATACGAGCAGTACTTC
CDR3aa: CAWSDAAYEQYF

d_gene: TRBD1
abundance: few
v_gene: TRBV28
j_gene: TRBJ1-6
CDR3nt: TGTGCCAGCACACCCAGGACAGGGGGTAATTCACCCCTCCACTTT
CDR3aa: CASTPRTGGNSPLHF

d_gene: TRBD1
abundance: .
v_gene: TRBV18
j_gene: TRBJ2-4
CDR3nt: TGTGCCAGCTCACCTCGCCCGACAGGGCGCCTAGCCAAAAACATTCAGTACTTC
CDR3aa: CASSPRPTGRLAKNIQYF

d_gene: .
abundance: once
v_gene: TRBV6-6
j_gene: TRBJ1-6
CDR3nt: TGTGCCAGCAGAGAAACCGGACCACGGGGTAATTCACCCCTCCACTTT
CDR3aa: CASRETGPRGNSPLHF

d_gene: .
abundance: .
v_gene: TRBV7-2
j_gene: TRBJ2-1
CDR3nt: TGTGCCAGCAGCCCCCAGCGAGGTTACAATGAGCAGTTCTTC
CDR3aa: CASSPQRGYNEQFF

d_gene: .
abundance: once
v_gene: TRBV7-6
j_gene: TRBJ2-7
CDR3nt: TGTGCCAGCAGCTTAGCGGAGTCCTACGAGCAGTACTTC
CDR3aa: CASSLAESYEQYF

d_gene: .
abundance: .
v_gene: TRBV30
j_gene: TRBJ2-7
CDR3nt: TGTGCCTGGAGGGCTCCGGGACCCCCCTACGAGCAGTACTTC
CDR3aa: CAWRAPGPPYEQYF